Sequencing of this T cell receptor (beta chain) was carried out in a study of CXCR3-negative and CXCR3-positive naive CD8 T cells. Whole-study findings and limits: Memory CD8+ T cell repertoires were far less diverse than both naive subsets. When CXCR3-positive naive cells were set against CXCR3-negative naive cells, the former had more hydrophobic TRB CDR3s.

Concerning this clonotype itself: Its antigen remains unknown.

There are 13 residues in the CDR3. Germline V gene lookup returns CDR1 MGHRA and CDR2 YSYEKL. The authors made the TRB cDNA libraries by 5' RACE using UMI labels. TCRdb reanalyzed the 5' RACE reads, giving one entry per CDR3 protein sequence and no DNA. The table for this sample gives 50,000 to 65,000 distinct CDR3 sequences. V usage is TRBV4-1 and J usage is TRBJ1-1; TCRdb lists TRBD1, though no DNA is available to test this call. The clonotype originates from a human donor in good health. Some clones in this sample may be carry-over from other donors' samples. Sequenced: naive CXCR3+ CD8+ T cells from blood. As for subset: CD45RO-CCR7+CD27+CD95- naive CD8+ T cells expressing CXCR3 (TNR3+). The CDR3 spells CASSPGTNTEAFF.